What follows are 11 T cell receptor beta chains derived from one specimen sequenced in a study of blood T cell repertoires in COVID-19. Data came from immunoSEQ multiplex PCR; TCRdb stores just in-frame clones and leaves some out. The table includes about 380,000 clones, more than 75% detected once. Material for sequencing was PBMCs or T cells enriched from blood (not recorded which). These receptors originate from a woman in her late teens or twenties who had recovered from COVID-19.

The chain links TRBV30 to TRBJ1-6; 8 bases match TRBD1. The CDR3 has 16 amino acids. Germline V gene data show CDR1 as GTSNPN and CDR2 as SVGIG (reference sequence). V trimming: 6 bases; J trimming: 1 base; junction bases outside the gene matches: 8. The CDR3 loop is CACLGQGWSYNSPLHF. The CDR3 DNA reads TGTGCCTGCCTTGGACAGGGCTGGTCCTATAATTCACCCCTCCACTTT.

A word on this clone: The sample holds other DNA sequences that translate to the same CDR3. The chain joins TRBV5-1 to TRBJ2-1; no definite D call. This CDR3 is 13 amino acids long. The V end was cut by 0 bases, the J end by 3 bases, with 4 bases between. Germline V gene sequence: CDR1 SGHRS, CDR2 YFSETQ. As DNA, the CDR3 is TGCGCCAGCAGCTTGGCCAGCTACAATGAGCAGTTCTTC. Amino acids: CASSLASYNEQFF.

The CDR3 bases are TGTGCCAGCAGTCCCTCGGACAGGATCTACACTGAAGCTTTCTTT. Translating it yields CASSPSDRIYTEAFF. The chain uses TRBV6-2 or TRBV6-3 and TRBJ1-1; 7 bases are a match to TRBD1. V trimming: 5 bases; J trimming: 3 bases; junction bases outside the gene matches: 9. Per germline, CDR1 MNHEY and CDR2 SVGEGT. The CDR3 sequence is 15 residues long.

The chain employs TRBV19 and TRBJ2-7; the match to TRBD2 covers 8 bases. V shed 3 bases and J 5 bases; nucleotides not matched to a gene: 6. The CDR3 has 14 amino acids. Per the germline V gene, CDR1 is LNHDA and CDR2 is SQIVND (reference sequence). This chain's CDR3 is CASSMPGGGDEQYF. CDR3 nucleotide sequence: TGTGCCAGTAGTATGCCCGGGGGGGGCGACGAGCAGTACTTC. Together with reference TRBV19 and TRBJ2-7, the CDR3 gives the full variable domain: DGGITQSPKYLFRKEGQNVTLSCEQNLNHDAMYWYRQDPGQGLRLIYYSQIVNDFQKGDIAEGYSVSREKKESFPLTVTSAQKNPTAFYLCASSMPGGGDEQYFGPGTRLTVT.

This chain connects TRBV5-5 to TRBJ1-4, with a possible D match to TRBD1 (6 bases). The CDR3 extends over 15 amino acids. The V gene's germline CDR1 is SGHKS and CDR2 YYEKEE (reference sequence). The ends were cut back, 1 base at V and 7 bases at J, with 14 bases in the middle. The CDR3 spells CASSLPRPGAEKLFF. CDR3 nucleotides: TGTGCCAGCAGCTTGCCCCGGCCAGGGGCTGAAAAACTGTTTTTT. Full variable domain (rest looked up from reference TRBV5-5 and TRBJ1-4): DAGVTQSPTHLIKTRGQQVTLRCSPISGHKSVSWYQQVLGQGPQFIFQYYEKEERGRGNFPDRFSARQFPNYSSELNVNALLLGDSALYLCASSLPRPGAEKLFFGSGTQLSVL.

The CDR3: CASSRGTGGSYEQYF. The DNA of the CDR3 is TGTGCCAGCAGCCGGGGGACAGGGGGAAGCTACGAGCAGTACTTC. The chain employs TRBV7-9 and TRBJ2-7; 11 nucleotides agree with TRBD1. V trimming: 5 bases; J trimming: 3 bases; junction bases outside the gene matches: 6. The CDR3 contains 15 residues. In germline, CDR1 is SEHNR, CDR2 FQNEAQ (reference sequence).

The CDR3: CASSVGQVYGYTF. The DNA for the CDR3 is TGTGCCAGCAGCGTGGGACAGGTCTATGGCTACACCTTC. The rearrangement links TRBV12-3 or TRBV12-4 to TRBJ1-2; 8 bases map to TRBD1. This CDR3 is built from 13 residues. V lost 6 bases and J lost 4; bases outside the gene matches: 4.

This clone has only one observation. The chain employs TRBV5-4 and TRBJ1-6; TRBD1 might be the D (5 bases). V lost 3 bases to trimming and J lost 9 bases, with 7 bases between them. CDR3 length equals 12 residues. Germline V gene lookup returns CDR1 SGHNT and CDR2 YYREEE (reference sequence). The chain's CDR3 is CASSWGSSPLHF. In DNA form, the CDR3 reads TGTGCCAGCAGCTGGGGCAGTTCACCCCTCCACTTT.

This sequence joins TRBV10-3 and TRBJ2-5; D remains ambiguous. Germline assignment: CDR1 ENHRY and CDR2 SYGVKD. The CDR3 length is 12 residues. V dropped 2 bases and J dropped 7 bases, with 8 bases sitting between them. CDR3 in DNA: TGTGCCATCAGTGAGCCGAACACGACCCAGTACTTC. Encoded protein: CAISEPNTTQYF.

The gene calls are TRBV4-1 and TRBJ1-2; the D gene is possibly TRBD1 (6 bases). CDR1 is MGHRA and CDR2 is YSYEKL in the germline V gene. The CDR3 totals 13 residues. V was pared by 1 base and J by 6 bases, with 9 bases between. CDR3 DNA sequence: TGCGCCAGCAGCCAAGTCAGGGGCAATGGCTACACCTTC. It codes for CASSQVRGNGYTF.

V gene TRBV4-3 combines with J gene TRBJ1-6; tentatively, D is TRBD1 (5 bases). CDR3 length: 15 amino acids. V lost 4 bases and J 7 bases, leaving 14 bases between the germline ends. Germline CDR1 reads LGHNA; CDR2 reads YSLEER. In DNA, the CDR3 is TGCGCCAGCAGCCCTCGACCCGGGGGGAATTCACCCCTCCACTTT. The encoded protein is CASSPRPGGNSPLHF.